This T cell receptor (beta chain) emerged from a study of tumor-infiltrating lymphocytes in primary liver carcinoma. Whole-study context: Donors had hepatocellular carcinoma or combined HCC and intrahepatic cholangiocarcinoma. Productive TCRbeta reads per sample were roughly 3.5 to 7.5 million, not differing by tissue. Study-wide points: Tumors had a significantly higher top-250-clone fraction than blood (p = 0.039). Tumor-adjacent and tumor-blood pairs showed less overlap than tumor region pairs.

For each extraction, RNA and DNA were obtained together from 20-30 mg of unsorted bulk tissue. Total RNA amounting to 500 ng was the source from which TCR beta cDNA was made with a constant-region primer. Amplification in three nested multiplex PCR rounds with slightly modified ARM-PCR gave rise to TCR beta libraries. Primers for the first two PCR rounds were TRBV1-TRBV30 forward primers and a C-beta reverse primer (approximately 10 cycles per round). TCRdb ran MiXCR on the multiplex PCR reads and lists one entry per CDR3 protein. This sample carries about 74,000 distinct CDR3 sequences, about 72% of them seen once, and the ten largest clones take around a quarter. This CDR3 has 15 amino acids. CDR1 is SGHRS and CDR2 is YFSETQ in the germline V gene. As concerns this clonotype: Antigen unknown. Sequence at one end of the junction differs from germline and may be a read error.

The gene calls are TRBV5-1 and TRBJ2-3; a possible D gene is TRBD2 (6 bases). This receptor was identified in a man in his forties or fifties with primary liver carcinoma and hepatitis B virus infection. The sample was liver tumor tissue from sampling region 4. Subset reported: tumor region T4, right-lateral pole. The CDR3 region is CTSSRGTSSRDTQYF. CDR3 bases: TGCACCAGCAGCCGCGGGACCTCTAGCAGAGATACGCAGTATTTT.